This is a list of T cell receptor beta chains from one sample in a study of T cell repertoires in cytomegalovirus infection. Via MiXCR, TCRdb re-called the reads, giving one row per CDR3 protein. The profile covers tens of thousands of distinct CDR3 sequences, with around two fifths appearing a single time and about 94% taken by the ten largest. Their recognized antigens are unknown. The sequencing here drew on CD8+ T cells from cultured PBMCs, taken from culture after CMV antigen stimulation. These receptors were obtained from a human donor in good health (CMV status not recorded). Some clones in this sample may be carry-over from other donors' samples. The CDR3 runs from the conserved cysteine through the conserved F or W. The D gene is left open where the match is weak. Only part of the rows carry a size: once, few, many, or a class if the clone is expanded.

v_call,j_call,d_call,clone_size,cdr3_nt,cdr3_aa
TRBV28,TRBJ2-7,NA,few,TGTGCCACCGCAGGTTCCTACGAGCAGTACTTC,CATAGSYEQYF
TRBV27,TRBJ2-7,NA,NA,TGTGCCAGCAGTCGAGGGGGGTACGAGCAGTACTTC,CASSRGGYEQYF
TRBV7-6,TRBJ2-1,NA,few,TGTGCCAGCAGCCAATCAGGGGCAGGGGTCGATGAGCAGTTCTTC,CASSQSGAGVDEQFF
TRBV28,TRBJ2-7,TRBD1,NA,TGTGCCAGCAGTCTACAGGGGGCTTTGTCCTACGAGCAGTACTTC,CASSLQGALSYEQYF
TRBV7-2,TRBJ1-1,NA,NA,TGTGCCAGCAGCTTAGACCGGGGGGGACTGAACACTGAAGCTTTCTTT,CASSLDRGGLNTEAFF
TRBV20-1,TRBJ1-5,NA,few,TGCAGTGCTAGATTAGGAGGTGAGGGTAATCAGCCCCAGCATTTT,CSARLGGEGNQPQHF
TRBV7-9,TRBJ2-1,TRBD2,NA,TGTGCCAGCAGCGGGAGGGCAGGGAGCTCCTACAATGAGCAGTTCTTC,CASSGRAGSSYNEQFF
TRBV7-2,TRBJ2-7,TRBD2,few,TGTGCCAGCAGCTTTCCGGGACTAGCGGGAGGGCCTTGGGTGGACGAGCAGTACTTC,CASSFPGLAGGPWVDEQYF
TRBV7-9,TRBJ2-7,TRBD2,NA,TGTGCCAGCAGCGCAGGGAGGGACTACGAGCAGTACTTC,CASSAGRDYEQYF
TRBV28,TRBJ1-1,NA,NA,TGTGCCAGCAGTTTATTCCGGGATTCCAGCACTGAAGCTTTCTTT,CASSLFRDSSTEAFF
TRBV9,TRBJ1-1,NA,NA,TGTGCCAGCAGCCCTCACTGGGGGAGCACTGAAGCTTTCTTT,CASSPHWGSTEAFF
TRBV7-2,TRBJ1-2,NA,many,TGTGCCAGCAGCCGCGGACGGAGCCGGTTGCTTGGTGGCTACACCTTC,CASSRGRSRLLGGYTF
TRBV19,TRBJ1-5,NA,many,TGTGCCAGTAGTCTCAAGACTAGCAATCAGCCCCAGCATTTT,CASSLKTSNQPQHF
TRBV12-3/TRBV12-4,TRBJ1-1,NA,NA,TGTGCCAGCAGGTTAGGAGGGGCCACTGAAGCTTTCTTT,CASRLGGATEAFF
TRBV20-1,TRBJ1-6,NA,NA,TGCAGTGCTAGAGATTTACCAGGGACCTATAATTCACCCCTCCACTTT,CSARDLPGTYNSPLHF
TRBV19,TRBJ1-1,NA,NA,TGTGCCAGTAGGATTAGGACAACTTCCATGAACACTGAAGCTTTCTTT,CASRIRTTSMNTEAFF
TRBV6-6,TRBJ1-4,TRBD1,NA,TGTGCCAGCAGTTACTCGTCCCGGGACAGGGGAGGGTATGAAAAACTGTTTTTT,CASSYSSRDRGGYEKLFF
TRBV2,TRBJ1-1,NA,NA,TGTGCCAGCAGTGAGAACGGGCAGCCTTCCGACACTGAAGCTTTCTTT,CASSENGQPSDTEAFF
TRBV7-6,TRBJ1-6,NA,once,TGTGCCAGCAGCTTGGAGATACAGGGAGGCAATTCACCCCTCCACTTT,CASSLEIQGGNSPLHF
TRBV19,TRBJ2-7,NA,once,TGTGCCAGTAGTAAGAGGAGTTCGGGCGAGCAGTACTTC,CASSKRSSGEQYF
TRBV12-3/TRBV12-4,TRBJ2-2,NA,NA,TGTGCCAGCAGTCCAGGGAGAGAGGAGCTGTTTTTT,CASSPGREELFF
TRBV19,TRBJ1-1,NA,NA,TGTGCCAGTAGTATTCGGTGGCAGGGGAACTCTGAAGCTTTCTTT,CASSIRWQGNSEAFF
TRBV11-1,TRBJ2-5,NA,few,TGTGCCAGCAGCTTAGCGCCGGGGGTCCAAGAGACCCAGTACTTC,CASSLAPGVQETQYF
TRBV7-9,TRBJ2-7,NA,NA,TGTGCCAGCAGCCCCCTCGGTGGACTCTCTTTGAACGAGCAGTACTTC,CASSPLGGLSLNEQYF
TRBV7-2,TRBJ2-2,TRBD2,few,TGTGCCAGCAGCTTAGATCAGCGGGAGGTTGTCACCGGGGAGCTGTTTTTT,CASSLDQREVVTGELFF
TRBV6-1,TRBJ1-5,NA,many,TGTGCCAGCAGTCCTCGGCGGGACATAAGCAATCAGCCCCAGCATTTT,CASSPRRDISNQPQHF
TRBV5-1,TRBJ2-7,NA,few,TGCGCCAGCAGCTTGACAGCCCAACTCGAGCAGTACTTC,CASSLTAQLEQYF
TRBV7-9,TRBJ2-3,NA,few,TGTGCCAGCACCCTCTTTACAGATACGCAGTATTTT,CASTLFTDTQYF
TRBV7-2,TRBJ2-3,TRBD2,many,TGTGCCAGCAGCTTAGGTAGCGGGGGACCTAGCGGTGGGACAGATACGCAGTATTTT,CASSLGSGGPSGGTDTQYF
TRBV7-9,TRBJ2-7,NA,NA,TGTGCCAGCAGCTCCCATCTGGGGGTTTACGAGCAGTACTTC,CASSSHLGVYEQYF
TRBV9,TRBJ2-5,NA,NA,TGTGCCAGCGGGGTGGGGGGGGGCCACGAGACCCAGTACTTC,CASGVGGGHETQYF
TRBV6-5,TRBJ1-1,TRBD1,NA,TGTGCCAGCAGTCCGGGACAGGGCACTGAAGCTTTCTTT,CASSPGQGTEAFF
TRBV7-4,TRBJ2-7,NA,NA,TGTGCCAGCAGCTTAGAGGTCCAGTCTCCCGAGCAGTACTTC,CASSLEVQSPEQYF
TRBV2,TRBJ2-1,TRBD1,NA,TGTGCCAGCAGTCAGACAGGGGGCAGGGTAGCGAGCTACAATGAGCAGTTCTTC,CASSQTGGRVASYNEQFF
TRBV14,TRBJ2-1,NA,NA,TGTGCCAGCAGCCCTCCGGGCCGGCGAGCCAATGAGCAGTTCTTC,CASSPPGRRANEQFF
TRBV6-1,TRBJ1-2,NA,NA,TGTGCCAGCAGTGATCAGCCAGGTCCCTATGGCTACACCTTC,CASSDQPGPYGYTF
TRBV24-1,TRBJ2-1,NA,NA,TGTGCCCCGTGGCCGGAGAATCACAATGAGCAGTTCTTC,CAPWPENHNEQFF
TRBV10-2,TRBJ2-5,NA,NA,TGCGCCAGCAGTGAGTCGAGTCCCCCTTGGGAGACCCAGTACTTC,CASSESSPPWETQYF
TRBV9,TRBJ1-2,TRBD1,few,TGTGCCAGCAGCGGAACCGGGACAGGGCGAAGGGGCTACACCTTC,CASSGTGTGRRGYTF
TRBV9,TRBJ1-3,NA,few,TGTGCCAGCAGCCCCTCAGGAAACTCTGGAAACACCATATATTTT,CASSPSGNSGNTIYF
TRBV7-7,TRBJ2-4,TRBD1,NA,TGTGCCAGCAGCGAGACAGGGGGCATTCAGTACTTC,CASSETGGIQYF
TRBV7-4,TRBJ2-2,NA,few,TGTGCCAGCAGCTCATCCGGGGCCGGGGAGCTGTTTTTT,CASSSSGAGELFF
TRBV27,TRBJ1-1,NA,NA,TGTGCCAGCAGTTTCCGGAACCTGGGCACTGAAGCTTTCTTT,CASSFRNLGTEAFF
TRBV27,TRBJ2-1,TRBD2,many,TGTGCCAGCAGCATCACTAGCGGGGGGGCCTATGAGCAGTTCTTC,CASSITSGGAYEQFF
TRBV5-1,TRBJ1-1,NA,NA,TGCGCCAGCAGCTTGTTCCGGGGGATGAACACTGAAGCTTTCTTT,CASSLFRGMNTEAFF
TRBV19,TRBJ1-5,NA,NA,TGTGCCAGTAACCTTCAAGGAACTCAGCCCCAGCATTTT,CASNLQGTQPQHF
TRBV11-2,TRBJ2-3,TRBD2,medium-sized,TGTGCCAGCAGCTTTAGTAGAAGGCGGGAGGGCACAGATACGCAGTATTTT,CASSFSRRREGTDTQYF
TRBV27,TRBJ2-2,NA,NA,TGTGCCAGCAGTTTAACGCTTGGTACCGGGGAGCTGTTTTTT,CASSLTLGTGELFF
TRBV5-6,TRBJ2-7,TRBD1,NA,TGTGCCAGCAGCTTCCAGGGGGCTTCCTACGAGCAGTACTTC,CASSFQGASYEQYF